Following are 28 T cell receptor beta chains from one sample sequenced in a study of control samples from healthy donors and cancer patients. Profiling relied on immunoSEQ multiplex PCR, and the TCRdb table lists in-frame clones only, not all of them. The sample holds 150,000 to 190,000 clones, 85% to 95% seen once. The source material was blood. The receptors originated from a man aged 50 or older in good health.

This clone was seen just once. The rearrangement links TRBV27 to TRBJ1-5, with D unresolved. Germline V CDR1 and CDR2: MNHEY, SMNVEV (reference sequence). The CDR3 consists of 14 residues. V was shortened by 2 bases and J by 2 bases, with 7 bases between the two germline ends. The CDR3 spells CASSLKVGNQPQHF. Written as DNA, the CDR3 is TGTGCCAGCAGTTTAAAAGTTGGCAATCAGCCCCAGCATTTT.

This clone appeared a single time. The chain links TRBV15 to TRBJ1-5; D may be TRBD1 (5 bases). CDR1 and CDR2 (germline): LNHNV, YYDKDF (reference sequence). The V end lost 0 bases, the J end lost 5 bases, and 11 bases lay between the germline ends. The CDR3 is made up of 15 amino acids. The CDR3, as DNA: TGTGCCACCAGCAGAGATCTGGGGGTGGATCAGCCCCAGCATTTT. This sequence encodes CATSRDLGVDQPQHF. Full variable domain (rest looked up from reference TRBV15 and TRBJ1-5): DAMVIQNPRYQVTQFGKPVTLSCSQTLNHNVMYWYQQKSSQAPKLLFHYYDKDFNNEADTPDNFQSRRPNTSFCFLDIRSPGLGDTAMYLCATSRDLGVDQPQHFGDGTRLSIL.

This clone was found once. The chain recombines TRBV27 with TRBJ1-6; 10 bases are a match to TRBD1. Germline CDR1 reads MNHEY; CDR2 reads SMNVEV (reference sequence). This CDR3 contains 13 residues. Unmatched junction bases numbered 1, after V lost 8 bases and J lost 6 bases. CDR3 sequence reads: CASRTGGNSPLHF. In nucleotides, the CDR3 is TGTGCCAGCCGGACAGGGGGTAATTCACCCCTCCACTTT.

The chain uses TRBV10-3 and TRBJ1-2; a possible D gene is TRBD1 (5 bases). The germline V gene encodes CDR1 ENHRY and CDR2 SYGVKD. Trimming took off 8 bases at V and 4 bases at J, with 14 bases between the two ends. This CDR3 spans 13 amino acids. CDR3 region: CAIARDGSYGYTF. The CDR3 DNA reads as TGTGCCATCGCGCGGGACGGATCCTATGGCTACACCTTC.

The gene calls are TRBV21-1 and TRBJ2-3; TRBD2, the table's D call, lacks a check against the DNA. TRBV21-1 is flagged as a pseudogene. The CDR3 consists of 13 residues. CDR3 in amino acids: CASRSGSTDTQYF. The CDR3 nucleotides are TGTGCCAGCAGGAGCGGTAGCACAGATACGCAGTATTTT.

To note about this clone: This same CDR3 is encoded by further DNA sequences in the sample. V is TRBV5-5 and J is TRBJ2-7, with TRBD2 matching 14 bases. In germline, CDR1 is SGHKS, CDR2 YYEKEE (reference sequence). Trimming took 4 bases from V and 4 from J; bases not matched to a gene: 4. The CDR3 sequence is 15 residues long. CDR3 sequence: CASSPRLAGGYEQYF. The CDR3 DNA reads as TGTGCCAGCAGCCCACGACTAGCGGGGGGGTACGAGCAGTACTTC.

A word on this clone: At one end the junction does not follow the germline gene, possibly because of a read error. This rearrangement joins TRBV19 to TRBJ2-2; 8 positions match TRBD2. The CDR3 covers 14 residues. CDR1 is LNHDA, CDR2 SQIVND, per germline (reference sequence). The CDR3 nucleotides are TGTGCCAGTACCATAGCGGGAAGCACCGGGGTGCTGTTTTTT. Protein sequence: CASTIAGSTGVLFF.

This rearrangement joins TRBV5-1 to TRBJ1-4; tentative D call: TRBD1 (6 bases). This CDR3 has 14 residues. V was cut by 4 bases and J by 6 bases, with 13 bases left in between. Germline V CDR1 and CDR2: SGHRS, YFSETQ. The CDR3 reads CASSPWGRDEKLFF. The CDR3 DNA sequence: TGCGCCAGCAGCCCCTGGGGGCGGGATGAAAAACTGTTTTTT.

This chain connects TRBV5-1 to TRBJ1-2; D possibly corresponds to TRBD1 (5 bases). CDR1 is SGHRS and CDR2 is YFSETQ in the germline V gene. This CDR3 has 14 residues. V lost 6 bases to trimming and J lost 2 bases, with 14 bases between them. The CDR3 protein is CASTQSPGNYGYTF. As DNA, the CDR3 is TGCGCCAGCACCCAAAGCCCAGGGAACTATGGCTACACCTTC.

The CDR3 is CASSTGTLYQPQHF. DNA for the CDR3: TGTGCCAGTAGTACAGGCACACTTTATCAGCCCCAGCATTTT. The chain uses TRBV19 and TRBJ1-5; D is uncertain. The V end lost 4 bases, the J end lost 5 bases, and 12 bases lay between the germline ends. Per germline, CDR1 LNHDA and CDR2 SQIVND (reference sequence). The CDR3 extends over 14 amino acids.

This clone appeared once. The rearrangement uses TRBV4-1 and TRBJ2-1, with 11 bases fitting TRBD2. V shed 4 bases and J 8 bases; nucleotides not matched to a gene: 7. The CDR3 is made up of 15 amino acids. Germline CDR1 reads MGHRA; CDR2 reads YSYEKL. The CDR3 DNA sequence: TGCGCCAGCAGCCTTCTAGCGGGAGGAATCCATGAGCAGTTCTTC. It yields the protein CASSLLAGGIHEQFF.

The chain couples TRBV5-1 to TRBJ2-7; 8 nucleotides match TRBD1. Trimming cost V 5 bases and J 2 bases; bases outside gene matches: 6. Germline CDR1 reads SGHRS; CDR2 reads YFSETQ. The length of the CDR3 is 14 residues. For the CDR3, the DNA is TGCGCCAGCAGGATTGACAGGGGACCCTACGAGCAGTACTTC. Translated: CASRIDRGPYEQYF.

This clone is a singleton in its sample. Other DNA sequences in this specimen translate into the identical CDR3. The chain has TRBV19 and TRBJ1-2; 8 positions agree with TRBD1. Germline-derived CDR1 and CDR2 are LNHDA and SQIVND (reference sequence). The trim removed 5 bases at V and 0 bases at J, leaving 5 bases unmatched. The CDR3 length is 15 residues. CDR3 amino acids: CASSPWTGTNYGYTF. The DNA of the CDR3 is TGTGCCAGTAGTCCTTGGACAGGGACTAACTATGGCTACACCTTC.

The chain links TRBV29-1 to TRBJ2-3; the D is unclear. The CDR3 runs 11 residues. From germline, CDR1 is SQVTM and CDR2 ANQGSEA. Trimming left V 3 bases short and J 4 bases short, with 5 bases between. Here the CDR3 reads CSVETADTQYF. CDR3 in DNA: TGCAGCGTTGAGACTGCAGATACGCAGTATTTT.

V gene TRBV14 combines with J gene TRBJ2-1; TRBD2 agrees at 10 bases. Germline assignment: CDR1 SGHDN and CDR2 FVKESK. V shed 4 bases and J 7 bases; nucleotides not matched to a gene: 16. The CDR3 has 18 amino acids. DNA of the CDR3: TGTGCCAGCAGCCCACGAAAGGTCGGGAGCGGGAGGGAAAATGAGCAGTTCTTC. Its translation is CASSPRKVGSGRENEQFF.

This clone was counted between two and nine times. The chain couples TRBV18 to TRBJ1-1, with D unresolved. The CDR3 extends over 12 amino acids. Trimming left V 2 bases short and J 10 bases short, with 11 bases between. CDR1 and CDR2 (germline): KGHSH, LQKENI. In DNA form, the CDR3 reads TGTGCCAGCTCACCAGAGGAGGCAAGAGCTTTCTTT. Protein product: CASSPEEARAFF.

V and J are TRBV5-8 and TRBJ1-1, with D hard to call. The V end lost 2 bases, the J end lost 6 bases, and 11 bases lay between the germline ends. The CDR3 has 13 amino acids. The germline gives CDR1 SGHTS, CDR2 YDEGEE. CDR3 nucleotide sequence: TGTGCCAGCAGCTTATATCGGGTTTCTGAAGCTTTCTTT. Protein: CASSLYRVSEAFF.

This clone is a singleton in its sample. The genes are TRBV6-5 and TRBJ1-5; D might be TRBD1 (5 bases). Trimming took off 3 bases at V and 5 bases at J, with 11 bases between the two ends. CDR1 is MNHEY and CDR2 is SVGAGI in the germline V gene. There are 14 residues in the CDR3. CDR3 region: CASSYGTGDQPQHF. The CDR3 region has the DNA TGTGCCAGCAGTTATGGGACGGGCGATCAGCCCCAGCATTTT.

J is TRBJ1-1 and V is TRBV29-1, with D unclear. The V and J ends lost 6 bases and 5 bases respectively, with 19 bases between them. The CDR3 loop spans 14 amino acids. CDR1 is SQVTM and CDR2 is ANQGSEA in the germline V gene. In DNA, the CDR3 is TGCAGCGTCGTGTTCGGCCGACGAGCAACTGAAGCTTTCTTT. Translating it yields CSVVFGRRATEAFF.

The chain recombines TRBV5-1 with TRBJ1-2, with D hard to call. Germline CDR1 SGHRS, CDR2 YFSETQ. This CDR3 contains 12 residues. Trimming took 0 bases from V and 8 from J, leaving 8 bases between them. The CDR3 nucleotides are TGCGCCAGCAGCTTGGAGCAGAGGGGCTACACCTTC. It encodes CASSLEQRGYTF.

The chain has TRBV19 and TRBJ1-5; perhaps TRBD1 as D (6 bases). Trimming took 2 bases from V and 7 from J, leaving 12 bases between them. CDR1 and CDR2 (germline): LNHDA, SQIVND (reference sequence). The CDR3 covers 14 residues. The CDR3 coding sequence is TGTGCCAGTAGTATATCGGCAGGGGAACAGCCCCAGCATTTT. Its protein is CASSISAGEQPQHF.

This rearrangement joins TRBV25-1 to TRBJ1-2; TRBD1 matches 8 bases. The CDR3 extends over 15 amino acids. V dropped 5 bases and J dropped 4; count of bases not matched to a gene: 9. The germline CDR1 and CDR2 sequences are MGHDK and SYGVNS. The CDR3 reads CASSKAGTGLYGYTF. The CDR3 DNA sequence: TGTGCCAGCAGTAAAGCCGGGACAGGACTCTATGGCTACACCTTC.

The chain combines TRBV29-1 with TRBJ2-1; 11 bases agree with TRBD2. The V segment lost 5 bases and the J segment 3 bases; nucleotides outside the gene matches: 6. CDR1 SQVTM and CDR2 ANQGSEA come from the germline V gene. The CDR3 spans 15 residues. Here the CDR3 DNA reads TGCAGCGTTCCTTCGACTAGCGGGAACTACAATGAGCAGTTCTTC. Its protein is CSVPSTSGNYNEQFF.

V gene TRBV30 combines with J gene TRBJ2-7; 8 nucleotides agree with TRBD1. The CDR3 runs 12 residues. The germline CDR1 and CDR2 sequences are GTSNPN and SVGIG (reference sequence). The junction had 2 bases not matched to a gene; V was cut back by 2 bases and J by 5 bases. Here the CDR3 DNA reads TGTGCCTGGAGTCGACAGGGGAACGAGCAGTACTTC. Translated, it gives CAWSRQGNEQYF.

The chain carries TRBV4-1 and TRBJ2-1; D unclear. Trimming shortened V by 0 bases and J by 9 bases, and 9 bases separated the two germline ends. Per germline, CDR1 MGHRA and CDR2 YSYEKL. This CDR3 contains 13 residues. CDR3 loop: CASSQDPGVEQFF. The CDR3 DNA sequence: TGCGCCAGCAGCCAAGATCCCGGAGTTGAGCAGTTCTTC.

The chain is built from TRBV27 and TRBJ1-6, with D possibly being TRBD1 (6 bases). Germline-derived CDR1 and CDR2 are MNHEY and SMNVEV (reference sequence). Trimming cost V 5 bases and J 0 bases, with 8 bases left between them. The CDR3 is 15 residues long. CDR3 coding DNA: TGTGCCAGCAGTGACAGGAGCTCCTATAATTCACCCCTCCACTTT. It yields the protein CASSDRSSYNSPLHF.

The chain employs TRBV5-1 and TRBJ2-7, with 9 nucleotides matching TRBD2. CDR3 size: 14 residues. The trim removed 7 bases at V and 7 bases at J, leaving 12 bases unmatched. Germline V gives CDR1 SGHRS, CDR2 YFSETQ. In DNA, the CDR3 is TGCGCCAGCCAAGATAGGGCGGGAGGGCGAGAGCAGTACTTC. It is translated as CASQDRAGGREQYF.

V gene TRBV15 combines with J gene TRBJ2-7, with 11 bases lining up with TRBD2. The CDR3 extends over 13 amino acids. The trim removed 7 bases at V and 4 bases at J, leaving 3 bases unmatched. Germline V gene sequence: CDR1 LNHNV, CDR2 YYDKDF (reference sequence). The CDR3 bases are TGTGCCACCAAGACTAGCGGGACGTACGAGCAGTACTTC. Amino acids: CATKTSGTYEQYF. The complete variable domain, with remaining parts taken from reference TRBV15 and TRBJ2-7, reads DAMVIQNPRYQVTQFGKPVTLSCSQTLNHNVMYWYQQKSSQAPKLLFHYYDKDFNNEADTPDNFQSRRPNTSFCFLDIRSPGLGDTAMYLCATKTSGTYEQYFGPGTRLTVT.